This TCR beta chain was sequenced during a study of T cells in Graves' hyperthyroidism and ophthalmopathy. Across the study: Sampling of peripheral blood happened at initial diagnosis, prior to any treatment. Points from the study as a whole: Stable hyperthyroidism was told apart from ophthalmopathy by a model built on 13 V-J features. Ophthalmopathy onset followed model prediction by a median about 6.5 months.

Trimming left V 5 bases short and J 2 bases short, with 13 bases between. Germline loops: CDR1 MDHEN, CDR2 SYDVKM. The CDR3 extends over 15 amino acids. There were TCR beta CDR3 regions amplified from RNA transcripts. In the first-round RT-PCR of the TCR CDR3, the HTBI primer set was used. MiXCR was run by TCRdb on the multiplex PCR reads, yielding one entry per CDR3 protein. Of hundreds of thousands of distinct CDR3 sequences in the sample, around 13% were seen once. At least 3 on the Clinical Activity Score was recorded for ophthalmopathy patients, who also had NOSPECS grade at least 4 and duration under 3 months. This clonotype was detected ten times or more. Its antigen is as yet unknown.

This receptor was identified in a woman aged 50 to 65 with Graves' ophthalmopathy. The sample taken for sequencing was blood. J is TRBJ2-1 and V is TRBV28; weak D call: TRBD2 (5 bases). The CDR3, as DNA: TGTGCCAGCAGTGTGATCAGCGGCGCCTACAATGAGCAGTTCTTC. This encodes CASSVISGAYNEQFF.